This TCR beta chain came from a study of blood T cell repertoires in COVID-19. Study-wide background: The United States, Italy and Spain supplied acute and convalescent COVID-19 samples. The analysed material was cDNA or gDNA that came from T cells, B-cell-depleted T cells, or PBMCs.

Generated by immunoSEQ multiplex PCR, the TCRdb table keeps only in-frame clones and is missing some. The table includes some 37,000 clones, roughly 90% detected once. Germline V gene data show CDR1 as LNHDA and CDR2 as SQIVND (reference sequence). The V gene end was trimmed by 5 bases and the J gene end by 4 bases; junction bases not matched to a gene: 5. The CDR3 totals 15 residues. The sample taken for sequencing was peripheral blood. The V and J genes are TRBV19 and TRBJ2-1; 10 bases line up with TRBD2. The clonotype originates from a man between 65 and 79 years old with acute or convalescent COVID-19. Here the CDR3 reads CASSPGTSAYNEQFF. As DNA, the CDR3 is TGTGCCAGTAGTCCGGGGACTAGCGCTTACAATGAGCAGTTCTTC.